Below, 16 T cell receptor beta chains from the same sample are listed, as sequenced in a study of Graves' ophthalmopathy and Graves' hyperthyroidism. Beta-chain TCR CDR3 regions were amplified from RNA transcripts. First-round RT-PCR employed HTBI primers, with a second-round multiplex PCR after it. In TCRdb, the multiplex PCR reads were re-called with MiXCR into one record per CDR3 protein. Here the sample spans some 380,000 distinct CDR3 sequences, approximately 15% being singletons. What was sequenced was peripheral blood. These receptors came from a woman between 18 and 29 years old with stable Graves' hyperthyroidism.

There are many counts of this clonotype. One junction end disagrees with the germline gene, perhaps due to a read error. The CDR3, as DNA: TGTGCCAGCAGGTTAGAGAGGGGCAGGTACGAGCAGTACTTC. Translated, it gives CASRLERGRYEQYF. The genes are TRBV7-2 and TRBJ2-7, with D perhaps given as TRBD1 or TRBD2 (5 bases each). The length of the CDR3 is 14 residues. Looked up from germline, CDR1 is SGHTA and CDR2 is FQGNSA.

Ten or more counts support this clonotype. The genes are TRBV27 and TRBJ1-1; D uncertain. Germline CDR1 reads MNHEY; CDR2 reads SMNVEV (reference sequence). The CDR3 is made up of 12 amino acids. V lost 1 base and J lost 8, with 8 bases in between. This CDR3 is CASSLFGREAFF. The CDR3 bases are TGTGCCAGCAGTTTATTCGGCAGAGAAGCTTTCTTT.

This clonotype was found many times. The chain joins TRBV19 to TRBJ1-2; D might be TRBD1 (6 bases). The CDR3 extends over 14 amino acids. V dropped 4 bases and J dropped 4 bases, with 13 bases sitting between them. The V gene's germline CDR1 is LNHDA and CDR2 SQIVND (reference sequence). The CDR3: CASSRGQAGYGYTF. The CDR3 DNA reads as TGTGCCAGTAGTAGGGGACAAGCGGGCTATGGCTACACCTTC.

In its sample, this clonotype was seen a few times. This sequence joins TRBV19 and TRBJ1-1; 7 bases agree with TRBD1. J was trimmed by 1 base and V by 3 bases; bases with no gene match: 5. CDR1 LNHDA and CDR2 SQIVND come from the germline V gene (reference sequence). The CDR3 has 15 residues. The CDR3 loop is CASSMDRMGNTEAFF. CDR3 nucleotides: TGTGCCAGTAGTATGGACAGGATGGGGAACACTGAAGCTTTCTTT.

This clonotype has a count of ten or more. V and J are TRBV20-1 and TRBJ2-7, with a weak D call TRBD2 (7 bases). Germline V gene data show CDR1 as DFQATT and CDR2 as SNEGSKA (reference sequence). There are 13 residues in the CDR3. V was pared by 1 base and J by 3 bases, with 10 bases between. CDR3 bases: TGCAGTGCTAGAGGGGAGGGGGGCTACGAGCAGTACTTC. Its translation: CSARGEGGYEQYF.

This clonotype was found a few times. The chain combines TRBV18 with TRBJ2-7; weak D call: TRBD2 (6 bases). V lost 2 bases, J lost 2 bases, and 10 bases lay in between. CDR3 length: 14 amino acids. Germline CDR1 reads KGHSH; CDR2 reads LQKENI. The CDR3 DNA reads TGTGCCAGCTCACCAGGGACTGACCCCTACGAGCAGTACTTC. Translating gives CASSPGTDPYEQYF.

There are a few counts of this clonotype. The V gene is TRBV27, the J gene TRBJ1-2; no definite D call. CDR1 and CDR2 from the germline V gene are MNHEY and SMNVEV (reference sequence). Trimming removed 5 bases at V and 2 bases at J, with 12 bases between. The CDR3 covers 14 residues. The CDR3 DNA reads as TGTGCCAGCAGTCCTCCGTCCAACAACTATGGCTACACCTTC. Its translation is CASSPPSNNYGYTF.

This clonotype occurred many times. V is TRBV12-3 or TRBV12-4 and J is TRBJ1-1; TRBD1 matches 7 bases. V lost 6 bases and J lost 7; bases outside the gene matches: 11. This CDR3 is 14 amino acids long. CDR3 loop: CASRHNRGTGEAFF. CDR3 nucleotides: TGTGCCAGCAGACACAACAGGGGAACGGGTGAAGCTTTCTTT.

The chain couples TRBV18 to TRBJ2-5; D is undetermined. Germline loops: CDR1 KGHSH, CDR2 LQKENI. The CDR3 covers 14 residues. V lost 2 bases, J lost 4 bases, and 11 bases lay in between. The CDR3 DNA is TGTGCCAGCTCACCAGTTGGTGGTGGAGAGACCCAGTACTTC. As protein: CASSPVGGGETQYF.

This clonotype was counted between two and nine times. The chain employs TRBV4-1 and TRBJ2-5; 7 positions match TRBD1. The CDR3 loop spans 16 amino acids. J was trimmed by 0 bases and V by 3 bases; bases with no gene match: 7. Per the germline V gene, CDR1 is MGHRA and CDR2 is YSYEKL. The CDR3: CASSHLGTVDQETQYF. The CDR3 DNA follows: TGCGCCAGCAGCCACCTGGGGACAGTGGACCAAGAGACCCAGTACTTC.

The V gene is TRBV11-2, the J gene TRBJ2-2; no firm D call. Trimming cost V 2 bases and J 7 bases, with 8 bases left between them. The CDR3 runs 13 residues. From germline, CDR1 is SGHAT and CDR2 FQNNGV. CDR3: CASSLTFVGELFF. As DNA, the CDR3 is TGTGCCAGCAGCTTAACCTTTGTCGGGGAGCTGTTTTTT.

This clonotype was counted at least ten times. The J gene is TRBJ1-2, the V gene TRBV12-3 or TRBV12-4, with 7 bases identical to TRBD1. V dropped 6 bases and J dropped 4; count of bases not matched to a gene: 8. The CDR3 length is 14 residues. The CDR3 DNA reads as TGTGCCAGCAGCCGACAGGGACAGATCTATGGCTACACCTTC. Encoded protein: CASSRQGQIYGYTF.

This clonotype was counted many times. The chain employs TRBV6-5 and TRBJ1-1; possibly TRBD1 for D (5 bases). This CDR3 contains 12 residues. Germline CDR1 MNHEY, CDR2 SVGAGI. V lost 0 bases and J lost 8, with 7 bases in between. Here the CDR3 reads CASSYSGQEAFF. The DNA of the CDR3 is TGTGCCAGCAGTTACTCTGGACAAGAAGCTTTCTTT.

This clonotype appeared a few times. The rearrangement joins TRBV7-8 to TRBJ2-4; no clear D. V gave up 2 bases and J gave up 4 bases, with 6 bases separating them. Germline values: CDR1 SGHVS, CDR2 FQNEAQ. The CDR3 consists of 13 residues. The CDR3 bases are TGTGCCAGCAGCTTAAACGAGAAAAACATTCAGTACTTC. Translated: CASSLNEKNIQYF.

This clonotype occurred a few times. A junction boundary mismatches the germline segment, possibly from a read error. This chain uses TRBV27 with TRBJ2-7; no firm D call. This CDR3 region has 16 residues. Germline CDR1 reads MNHEY; CDR2 reads SMNVEV (reference sequence). CDR3 bases: TGTGCCAGCAGTCAGAGCGTCGGGTCCCATCTCTACGAACAGTACTTC. This encodes CASSQSVGSHLYEQYF.

This clonotype was detected many times. The chain has TRBV6-1 and TRBJ1-2, with 7 bases matching TRBD1. The CDR3 consists of 15 residues. V lost 7 bases and J lost 8; bases outside the gene matches: 16. Germline CDR1 is MNHNS and CDR2 is SASEGT. Here the CDR3 reads CASTLPGQAKEGYTF. In DNA, the CDR3 is TGTGCCAGCACCCTGCCCGGACAGGCAAAGGAGGGCTACACCTTC.